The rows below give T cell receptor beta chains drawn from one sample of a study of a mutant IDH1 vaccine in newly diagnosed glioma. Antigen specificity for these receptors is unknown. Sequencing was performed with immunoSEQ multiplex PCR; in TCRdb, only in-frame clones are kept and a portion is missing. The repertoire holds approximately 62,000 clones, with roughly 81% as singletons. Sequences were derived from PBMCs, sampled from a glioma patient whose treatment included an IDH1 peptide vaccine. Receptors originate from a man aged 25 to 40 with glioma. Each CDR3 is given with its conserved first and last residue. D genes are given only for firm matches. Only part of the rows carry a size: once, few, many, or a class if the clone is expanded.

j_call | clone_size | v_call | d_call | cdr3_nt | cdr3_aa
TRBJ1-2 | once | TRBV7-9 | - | TGTGCCAGCAGCCCCGCCCCGACACCATTCTATGGCTACACCTTC | CASSPAPTPFYGYTF
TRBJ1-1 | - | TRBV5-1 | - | TGCGCCAGCAGCTTGTTCGCAGAGAACACTGAAGCTTTCTTT | CASSLFAENTEAFF
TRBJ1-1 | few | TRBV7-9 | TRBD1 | TGTGCCAGCAGCTCCTCGGCCGGGACAGCGAACACTGAAGCTTTCTTT | CASSSSAGTANTEAFF
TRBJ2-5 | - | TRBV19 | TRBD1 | TGTGCCAGTAGTATCCAGTCAGGGGGCCTCACAGAGACCCAGTACTTC | CASSIQSGGLTETQYF
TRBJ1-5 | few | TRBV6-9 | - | TGTGCCAGCAGCTCTGACGGGCGAAACGGGTGCAGCAATCAGCCCCAGCATTTT | CASSSDGRNGCSNQPQHF
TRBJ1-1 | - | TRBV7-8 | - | TGTGCCAGCAGCTTAATGGGGGGTACGAGTACTGAAGCTTTCTTT | CASSLMGGTSTEAFF
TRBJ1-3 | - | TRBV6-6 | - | TGTGCCAGCAGTTTTGGAAACACCATATATTTT | CASSFGNTIYF
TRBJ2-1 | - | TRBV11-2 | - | TGTGCCAGCAGCTTAGAAGTGCCAGGGGACCAGTTCTTC | CASSLEVPGDQFF
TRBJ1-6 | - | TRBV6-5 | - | TGTGCCAGCAGTTCCGTCATCAATTCACCCCTCCACTTT | CASSSVINSPLHF
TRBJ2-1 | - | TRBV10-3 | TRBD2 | TGTGCCATCAGGGGGACTAGTGATTTTGAGCAGTTCTTC | CAIRGTSDFEQFF
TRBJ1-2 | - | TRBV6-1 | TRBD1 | TGTGCCAGCAGTGTCCCGGACAGGGGCTATGGCTACACCTTC | CASSVPDRGYGYTF
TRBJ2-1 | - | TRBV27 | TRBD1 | TGTGCCAGCAGTTCCCTCCGGACAGGGGTTACGTTCTTC | CASSSLRTGVTFF
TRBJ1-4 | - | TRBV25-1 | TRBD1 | TGTGCCAGCAGTGACTCTACAGGGGGTATTAGTGAAAAACTGTTTTTT | CASSDSTGGISEKLFF
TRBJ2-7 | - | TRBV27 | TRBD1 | TGTGCCAGCAGTACATATAGGGGGCTTACTACTCGGGAGCAGTACTTC | CASSTYRGLTTREQYF
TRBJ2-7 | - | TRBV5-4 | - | TGTGCCAGCAGCTTGGCCGGTATCTCCTACGAGCAGTACTTC | CASSLAGISYEQYF
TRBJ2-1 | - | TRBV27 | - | TGTGCCAGCATTTTCTACAATGAGCAGTTCTTC | CASIFYNEQFF
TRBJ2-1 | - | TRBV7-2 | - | TGTGCCAGCAGCCCACGAGGAGGAGCGGCCCGGGAGTACAATGAGCAGTTCTTC | CASSPRGGAAREYNEQFF
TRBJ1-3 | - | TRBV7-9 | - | TGTGCCAGCAGCTTAGGGGCAGTCTCTGGAAACACCATATATTTT | CASSLGAVSGNTIYF
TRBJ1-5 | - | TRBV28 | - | TGTGCCAGCAGTTTAAATCAGCCCCAGCATTTT | CASSLNQPQHF
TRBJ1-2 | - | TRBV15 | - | TGTGCCACCAGCAGGACAGTTAACTATGGCTACACCTTC | CATSRTVNYGYTF
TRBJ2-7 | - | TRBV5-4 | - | TGTGCCAGCAGCTCCCTCGGGGGGCCTGGCTACGAGCAGTACTTC | CASSSLGGPGYEQYF
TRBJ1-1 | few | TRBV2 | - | TGTGCCAGCAGTGGGCTGGGGGGGAAAGGTGAAGCTTTCTTT | CASSGLGGKGEAFF
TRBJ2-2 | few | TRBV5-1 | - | TGCGCCAGCAGCTTTCGGGAGCAGGTTAACACCGGGGAGCTGTTTTTT | CASSFREQVNTGELFF
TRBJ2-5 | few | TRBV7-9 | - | TGTGCCAGCAGCGCGGGACGGCTCGTAGAGACCCAGTACTTC | CASSAGRLVETQYF
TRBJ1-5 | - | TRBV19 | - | TGTGCCAGTACCCCGGCCCTGACCTATAGCAATCAGCCCCAGCATTTT | CASTPALTYSNQPQHF
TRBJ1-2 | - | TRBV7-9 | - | TGTGCCAGCACCCGCGTTGGGGGGGTTGATGGCTACACCTTC | CASTRVGGVDGYTF
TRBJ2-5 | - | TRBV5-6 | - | TGTGCCAGCAGCTTGGGACCCGCGGGGAGAGGGGAGACCCAGTACTTC | CASSLGPAGRGETQYF
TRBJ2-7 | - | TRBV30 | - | TGTGCCTGGAGCGAACACGGATACGAGCAGTACTTC | CAWSEHGYEQYF
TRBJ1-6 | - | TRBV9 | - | TGTGCCAGCAGCGGACACACGGGCAACAATTCACCCCTCCACTTT | CASSGHTGNNSPLHF
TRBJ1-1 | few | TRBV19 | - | TGTGCCAGTAGTATTTTTCTGGACAGACGGCGTCTCACTGAAGCTTTCTTT | CASSIFLDRRRLTEAFF
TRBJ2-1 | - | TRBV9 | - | TGTGCCAGCAGCGTAGTTGGGATGGGGGCCTACAATGAGCAGTTCTTC | CASSVVGMGAYNEQFF
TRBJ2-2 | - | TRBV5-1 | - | TGCGCCAGCAGCTTGGGGGACCGCCCCACCGGGGAGCTGTTTTTT | CASSLGDRPTGELFF
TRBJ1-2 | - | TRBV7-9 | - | TGTGCCAGCAGCTTATCGAATCTGATGGGAGACTATGGCTACACCTTC | CASSLSNLMGDYGYTF
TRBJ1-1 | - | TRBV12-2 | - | TGTGCAAGTCGCTTAGCCCGGGACGGCCTCCCGGTGAACACTGAAGCTTTCTTT | CASRLARDGLPVNTEAFF
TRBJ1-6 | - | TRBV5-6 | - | TGTGCCAGCAGCTCAATGGTGGTACAGGTAGGTAATTCACCCCTCCACTTT | CASSSMVVQVGNSPLHF
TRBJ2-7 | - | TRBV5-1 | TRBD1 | TGCGCCAGCAGCCTCTCGGACAGGAGCTCCTACGAGCAGTACTTC | CASSLSDRSSYEQYF
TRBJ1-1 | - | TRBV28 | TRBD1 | TGTGCCAGCATGACGACAGGGATGGGGAACACTGAAGCTTTCTTT | CASMTTGMGNTEAFF
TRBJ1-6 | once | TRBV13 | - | TGTGCCAGCAGCTTTCGATCCTATAATTCACCCCTCCACTTT | CASSFRSYNSPLHF
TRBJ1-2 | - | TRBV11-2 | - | TGTGCCAGCAGCTTAGAAGGGGACTATGGCTACACCTTC | CASSLEGDYGYTF
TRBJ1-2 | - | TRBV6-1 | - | TGTGCCAGCAGTGTACAGGGAATGGTTGGCTACACCTTC | CASSVQGMVGYTF
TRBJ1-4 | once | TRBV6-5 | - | TGTGCCAGCAGTTACTTAGGTGTCGGTAATAATGAAAAACTGTTTTTT | CASSYLGVGNNEKLFF
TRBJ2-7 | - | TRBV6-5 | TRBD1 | TGTGCCATCAGACCTTCCGGGACAGGGACCTACGAGCAGTACTTC | CAIRPSGTGTYEQYF
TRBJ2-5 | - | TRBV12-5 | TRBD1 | TGTGCTAGTGGCCCCGGGACAGGGGGTTCTTCAGAGACCCAGTACTTC | CASGPGTGGSSETQYF
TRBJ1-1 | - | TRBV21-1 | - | TGTGCCAGCAGGACGAAACCGATATCCATGAACACTGAAGCTTTCTTT | CASRTKPISMNTEAFF
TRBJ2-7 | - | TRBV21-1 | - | TGTGCCAGTGCTGGACAGGGGTACTACGAGCAGTACTTC | CASAGQGYYEQYF
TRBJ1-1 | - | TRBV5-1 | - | TGCGCCAGCAGCTTTCAGTCGTTGAACACTGAAGCTTTCTTT | CASSFQSLNTEAFF
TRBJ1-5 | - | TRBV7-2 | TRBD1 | TGTGCCAGCAGCTATGACAGGGGAAACAATCAGCCCCAGCATTTT | CASSYDRGNNQPQHF
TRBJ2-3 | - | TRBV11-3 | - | TGTGCCAGCAGCCTGGGGCCAGATACGCAGTATTTT | CASSLGPDTQYF
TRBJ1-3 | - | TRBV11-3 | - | TGTGCCAGCAGCCAGGGTAGGGGGGCGACTGGAAACACCATATATTTT | CASSQGRGATGNTIYF
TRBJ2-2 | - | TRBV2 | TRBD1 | TGTGCCAGCAGGACCGGGACAGGGGCAACCGGGGAGCTGTTTTTT | CASRTGTGATGELFF
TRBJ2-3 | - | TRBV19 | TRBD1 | TGTGCCAGTAGTCGATTCGGGACAGGGAACACAGATACGCAGTATTTT | CASSRFGTGNTDTQYF
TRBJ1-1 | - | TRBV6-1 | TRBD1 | TGTGCCAGCAGTGAAAAGGGGGCGAACACTGAAGCTTTCTTT | CASSEKGANTEAFF
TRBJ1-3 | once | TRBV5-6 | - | TGTGCCAGCAGCTTGGCCTCTGTAAACTCTGGAAACACCATATATTTT | CASSLASVNSGNTIYF
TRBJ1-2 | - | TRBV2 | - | TGTGCCAGCAGTGCGAGCGACGTGGCAGGGATGTTCGGCTACACCTTC | CASSASDVAGMFGYTF
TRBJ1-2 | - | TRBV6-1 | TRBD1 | TGTGCCAGCAGGGGGGGGACAGGGAGACATGGCTACACCTTC | CASRGGTGRHGYTF
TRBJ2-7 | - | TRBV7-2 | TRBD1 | TGTGCCAGCAGCTTAGGGGACAGGGCCTCCATTTCCTACGAGCAGTACTTC | CASSLGDRASISYEQYF
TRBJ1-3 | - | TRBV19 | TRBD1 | TGTGCCAGTAGCCCGGACAGGGGAGCTGGAAACACCATATATTTT | CASSPDRGAGNTIYF